The clone carrying this T cell receptor beta chain came up once. Antigen unknown. This may come from a read error, since a much larger clone is one base off. Amplified regions were TCR beta CDR3 sequences from RNA transcripts. A first-round RT-PCR of the TCR CDR3 used the HTBI primer set. TCRdb recomputed calls from the multiplex PCR reads with MiXCR, one row per CDR3 protein. Seen here are about 420,000 distinct CDR3 sequences, around 15% observed once, and the top ten hold about 4.9%. The sample originates from a study of T cells in Graves' hyperthyroidism and ophthalmopathy. Turning to the study itself: At the time of initial diagnosis and before any treatment, peripheral blood was collected. The study's findings and limits: In the analysis, a 13 V-J model separated ophthalmopathy from stable hyperthyroidism. Appearing also in blood were most of the thyroid clonotypes expanded above 0.001.

CDR3 size: 17 residues. Looked up from germline, CDR1 is MNHNS and CDR2 is SASEGT. Trimming pared 7 bases from V and 5 bases from J, leaving 26 bases between. Diagnosis relied on clinical symptoms, serum thyroxine and TRAb, thyroid ultrasound and orbital computed tomography. The specimen sequenced was blood. This chain links TRBV6-1 with TRBJ1-2; weak D call: TRBD1 (5 bases). This clonotype was obtained from a woman under 30 with Graves' hyperthyroidism. The CDR3 DNA follows: TGTGCCAGCAATGTCAGCTCGCCCGGGGCACAACTTTATGGCTACACCTTC. It encodes CASNVSSPGAQLYGYTF.